A selection of T cell receptor beta chains follows, all from one sample in a study of T cell repertoires in cytomegalovirus infection. No antigen is known for these receptors. TCRdb reprocessed the reads with MiXCR, giving one entry per CDR3 protein. Of roughly 280,000 distinct CDR3 sequences in the sample, about 20% were seen once. The source material was cultured PBMCs, sampled from culture after CMV antigen stimulation. The receptors were sampled from a human donor in good health (CMV status not recorded). Some clones in this sample may be carry-over from other donors' samples. The CDR3 runs from the conserved cysteine through the conserved F or W. Each record gives: clone size, V gene, J gene, CDR3 length, D gene, CDR3 DNA, CDR3 protein. D genes are given only for firm matches. Rows may omit the clone size; those that give it use once, few, many or a size class.

clone_size: -; v_call: TRBV9; j_call: TRBJ2-3; cdr3_length: 17; d_call: TRBD2; cdr3_nt: TGTGCCAGCAGCGTAGATCCTAGCGGGTTGACCACAGATACGCAGTATTTT; cdr3_aa: CASSVDPSGLTTDTQYF
clone_size: few; v_call: TRBV28; j_call: TRBJ2-2; cdr3_length: 14; d_call: TRBD1; cdr3_nt: TGTGCCAGTTCTCCGGGACAGGGGACCGGGGAGCTGTTTTTT; cdr3_aa: CASSPGQGTGELFF
clone_size: -; v_call: TRBV19; j_call: TRBJ1-2; cdr3_length: 14; d_call: -; cdr3_nt: TGTGCCAGTAGTAGGGACGGTTCTAACTATGGCTACACCTTC; cdr3_aa: CASSRDGSNYGYTF
clone_size: few; v_call: TRBV4-1; j_call: TRBJ2-7; cdr3_length: 14; d_call: -; cdr3_nt: TGCGCCAGCAGCCAAGCTACGGTTTTAGACGAGCAGTACTTC; cdr3_aa: CASSQATVLDEQYF
clone_size: many; v_call: TRBV7-2; j_call: TRBJ2-1; cdr3_length: 12; d_call: -; cdr3_nt: TGTGCCAGCAGCTTAGGGGCCAGTAAGGAGTTCTTC; cdr3_aa: CASSLGASKEFF
clone_size: few; v_call: TRBV30; j_call: TRBJ2-1; cdr3_length: 15; d_call: TRBD2; cdr3_nt: TGTGCCTGGAGTATAGGGACTAGCGAATACAATGAGCAGTTCTTC; cdr3_aa: CAWSIGTSEYNEQFF
clone_size: -; v_call: TRBV19; j_call: TRBJ1-4; cdr3_length: 12; d_call: TRBD1; cdr3_nt: TGTGCCAGTAGCGGACAGGGGCGAAAACTGTTTTTT; cdr3_aa: CASSGQGRKLFF
clone_size: -; v_call: TRBV6-2/TRBV6-3; j_call: TRBJ2-3; cdr3_length: 12; d_call: -; cdr3_nt: TGTGCCAGCAGCCCTATCTTAGGAGAGCAGTATTTT; cdr3_aa: CASSPILGEQYF
clone_size: many; v_call: TRBV7-2; j_call: TRBJ1-2; cdr3_length: 16; d_call: -; cdr3_nt: TGTGCCAGCAGCTTAGTCGGCGGGGGGGCTAACTATGGCTACACCTTC; cdr3_aa: CASSLVGGGANYGYTF
clone_size: many; v_call: TRBV7-2; j_call: TRBJ2-5; cdr3_length: 14; d_call: TRBD2; cdr3_nt: TGTGCCAGCAGGCGAACTAGCGGGGGAGAGACCCAGTACTTC; cdr3_aa: CASRRTSGGETQYF
clone_size: -; v_call: TRBV12-3/TRBV12-4; j_call: TRBJ1-1; cdr3_length: 11; d_call: -; cdr3_nt: TGTGCCAGCAGTTTAAGTGCGCGGGCTTTCTTT; cdr3_aa: CASSLSARAFF
clone_size: many; v_call: TRBV7-2; j_call: TRBJ2-3; cdr3_length: 18; d_call: -; cdr3_nt: TGTGCCAGCAGCTCCCCCCGGCTAGCCCAAGCTTGGGCAGATACGCAGTATTTT; cdr3_aa: CASSSPRLAQAWADTQYF
clone_size: few; v_call: TRBV24-1; j_call: TRBJ2-3; cdr3_length: 20; d_call: TRBD2; cdr3_nt: TGTGCCACCAGTGGAGACAGGGGGACTAGCGGGAGGGCCCCTGTAGATACGCAGTATTTT; cdr3_aa: CATSGDRGTSGRAPVDTQYF
clone_size: few; v_call: TRBV27; j_call: TRBJ1-6; cdr3_length: 14; d_call: TRBD1; cdr3_nt: TGTGCCAGCACCAACAGGGGAAATAATTCACCCCTCCACTTT; cdr3_aa: CASTNRGNNSPLHF
clone_size: many; v_call: TRBV7-2; j_call: TRBJ1-1; cdr3_length: 11; d_call: -; cdr3_nt: TGTGCCAGCAGCTTATTAACTGAAGCTTTCTTT; cdr3_aa: CASSLLTEAFF
clone_size: many; v_call: TRBV7-9; j_call: TRBJ1-1; cdr3_length: 13; d_call: -; cdr3_nt: TGTGCCAGCAGCTTAGGGTTTGACACTGAAGCTTTCTTT; cdr3_aa: CASSLGFDTEAFF
clone_size: -; v_call: TRBV6-6; j_call: TRBJ1-5; cdr3_length: 15; d_call: -; cdr3_nt: TGTGCCAGCAGTTACTCGGGGGTGGGGGATCAGCCCCAGCATTTT; cdr3_aa: CASSYSGVGDQPQHF
clone_size: few; v_call: TRBV6-1; j_call: TRBJ1-1; cdr3_length: 17; d_call: -; cdr3_nt: TGTGCCAGCAGTCGACTTAAGCCGGGGGTCTCGAACACTGAAGCTTTCTTT; cdr3_aa: CASSRLKPGVSNTEAFF
clone_size: many; v_call: TRBV7-2; j_call: TRBJ2-1; cdr3_length: 12; d_call: -; cdr3_nt: TGTGCCAGCAGCTTATACGGCAATGAGCAGTTCTTC; cdr3_aa: CASSLYGNEQFF
clone_size: -; v_call: TRBV5-8; j_call: TRBJ2-3; cdr3_length: 16; d_call: TRBD1; cdr3_nt: TGTGCCAGCAGCTTGGCCGCGACAGGGGGCACAGATACGCAGTATTTT; cdr3_aa: CASSLAATGGTDTQYF